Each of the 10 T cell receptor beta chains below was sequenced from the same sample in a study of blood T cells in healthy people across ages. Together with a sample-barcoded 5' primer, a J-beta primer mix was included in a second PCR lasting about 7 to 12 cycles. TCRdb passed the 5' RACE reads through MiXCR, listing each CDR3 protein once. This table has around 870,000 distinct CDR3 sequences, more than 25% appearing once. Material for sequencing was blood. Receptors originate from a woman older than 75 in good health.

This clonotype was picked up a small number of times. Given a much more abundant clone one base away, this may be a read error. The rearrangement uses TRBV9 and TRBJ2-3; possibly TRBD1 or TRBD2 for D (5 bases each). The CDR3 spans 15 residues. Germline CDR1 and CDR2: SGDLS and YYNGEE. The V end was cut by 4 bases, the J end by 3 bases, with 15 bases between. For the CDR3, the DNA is TGTGCCAGCAGCATCAGTCCGGGGCAAACAGATACGCAGTATTTT. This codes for CASSISPGQTDTQYF.

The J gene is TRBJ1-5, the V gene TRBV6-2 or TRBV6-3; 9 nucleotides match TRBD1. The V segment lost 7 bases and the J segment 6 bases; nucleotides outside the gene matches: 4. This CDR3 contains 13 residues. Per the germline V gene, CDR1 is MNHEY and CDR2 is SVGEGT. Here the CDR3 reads CASKLQGAQPQHF. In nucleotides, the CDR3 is TGTGCCAGCAAATTACAGGGGGCTCAGCCCCAGCATTTT.

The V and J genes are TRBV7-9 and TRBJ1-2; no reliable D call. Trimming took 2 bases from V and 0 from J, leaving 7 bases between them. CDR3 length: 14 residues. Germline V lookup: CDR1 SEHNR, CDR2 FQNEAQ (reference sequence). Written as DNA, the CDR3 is TGTGCCAGCAGCTTATATGGCTCTAACTATGGCTACACCTTC. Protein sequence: CASSLYGSNYGYTF.

This CDR3 is CASSLQGKRNQPQHF. DNA of the CDR3: TGTGCCAGCAGCCTACAGGGGAAGCGCAATCAGCCCCAGCATTTT. The rearrangement joins TRBV6-6 to TRBJ1-5, with 7 positions matching TRBD1. The germline V gene has CDR1 MNHNY and CDR2 SVGAGI (reference sequence). The CDR3 is made up of 15 amino acids. V was pared by 6 bases and J by 2 bases, with 7 bases of the junction left unmatched.

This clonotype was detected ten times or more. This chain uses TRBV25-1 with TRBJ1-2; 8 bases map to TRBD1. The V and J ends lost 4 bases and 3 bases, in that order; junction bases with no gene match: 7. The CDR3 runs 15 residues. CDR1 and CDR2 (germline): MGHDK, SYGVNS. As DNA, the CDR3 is TGTGCCAGCAGTGCGCCCGAGACAGGGGACTATGGCTACACCTTC. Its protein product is CASSAPETGDYGYTF.

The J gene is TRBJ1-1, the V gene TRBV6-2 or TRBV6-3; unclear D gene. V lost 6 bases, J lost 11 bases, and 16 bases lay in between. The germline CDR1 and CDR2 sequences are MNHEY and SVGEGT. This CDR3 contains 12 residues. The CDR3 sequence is CASSSGRLRAFF. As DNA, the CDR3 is TGTGCCAGCAGCTCTGGACGACTGAGGGCTTTCTTT.

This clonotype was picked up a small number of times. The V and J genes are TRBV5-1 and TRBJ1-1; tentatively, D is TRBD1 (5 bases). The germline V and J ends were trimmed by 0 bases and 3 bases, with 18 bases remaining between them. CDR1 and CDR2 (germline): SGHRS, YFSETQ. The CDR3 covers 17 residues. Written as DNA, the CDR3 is TGCGCCAGCAGCTTGGGGGGGAAGGGGTATGCTGACACTGAAGCTTTCTTT. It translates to CASSLGGKGYADTEAFF.

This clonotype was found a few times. The CDR3 coding sequence is TGTGCCAGCAGCTCCTCCGGGACCCTCTCCTACGAGCAGTACTTC. Translation: CASSSSGTLSYEQYF. This chain uses TRBV7-2 with TRBJ2-7, with D tentatively TRBD1 or TRBD2 (5 bases each). The CDR3 is made up of 15 amino acids. V lost 4 bases and J 0 bases, leaving 13 bases between the germline ends. Per the germline V gene, CDR1 is SGHTA and CDR2 is FQGNSA.

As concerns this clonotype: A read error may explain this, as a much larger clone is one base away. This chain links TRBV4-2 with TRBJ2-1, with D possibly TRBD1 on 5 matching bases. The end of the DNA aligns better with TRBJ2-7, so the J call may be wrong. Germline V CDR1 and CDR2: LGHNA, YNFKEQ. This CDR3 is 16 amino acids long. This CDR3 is CASSQEGAGSYNEQYF. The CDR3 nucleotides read TGTGCCAGCAGCCAAGAAGGGGCTGGTTCCTACAATGAGCAGTACTTC.

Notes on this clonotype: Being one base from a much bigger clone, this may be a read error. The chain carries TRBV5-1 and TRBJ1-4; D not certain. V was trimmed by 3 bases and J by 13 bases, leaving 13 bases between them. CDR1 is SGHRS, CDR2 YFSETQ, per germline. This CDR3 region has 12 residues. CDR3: CASSSMEGRLFF. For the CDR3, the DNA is TGCGCCAGCAGCTCGATGGAGGGAAGACTGTTTTTT. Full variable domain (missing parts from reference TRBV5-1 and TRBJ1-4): KAGVTQTPRYLIKTRGQQVTLSCSPISGHRSVSWYQQTPGQGLQFLFEYFSETQRNKGNFPGRFSGRQFSNSRSEMNVSTLELGDSALYLCASSSMEGRLFFGSGTQLSVL.